The 28 T cell receptor beta chains below come from one sample, sequenced in a study of cytomegalovirus exposure and HLA in healthy donors. 60 Vbeta and 13 Jbeta primers were used in PCR. The table came from immunoSEQ multiplex PCR; TCRdb's copy has only in-frame clones and leaves some out. This table holds approximately 38,000 clones. Material: PBMCs. The receptors shown here come from a human donor in good health.

J is TRBJ2-5 and V is TRBV7-6; 11 nucleotides align to TRBD2. The J segment lost 5 bases and the V segment lost 3 bases, leaving 2 bases of the junction unmatched. This CDR3 has 14 residues. Germline V CDR1 and CDR2: SGHVS, FNYEAQ. The CDR3 bases are TGTGCCAGCAGCTTTACTAGCGGGGGTGAGACCCAGTACTTC. Translation: CASSFTSGGETQYF. Together with reference TRBV7-6 and TRBJ2-5, the CDR3 gives the full variable domain: GAGVSQSPRYKVTKRGQDVALRCDPISGHVSLYWYRQALGQGPEFLTYFNYEAQQDKSGLPNDRFSAERPEGSISTLTIQRTEQRDSAMYRCASSFTSGGETQYFGPGTRLLVL.

The chain recombines TRBV10-3 with TRBJ2-7; 7 nucleotides line up with TRBD1. Germline CDR1 reads ENHRY; CDR2 reads SYGVKD. The CDR3 is 18 amino acids. The V gene end was trimmed by 1 base and the J gene end by 0 bases; junction bases not matched to a gene: 12. The CDR3 DNA sequence: TGTGCCATCAGTGAGTTGGGGGTACAGGGGCCGAGCTCCTACGAGCAGTACTTC. The encoded protein is CAISELGVQGPSSYEQYF.

The V gene is TRBV6-5, the J gene TRBJ2-3; perhaps TRBD1 as D (5 bases). Germline lookup yields CDR1 MNHEY and CDR2 SVGAGI. This CDR3 has 12 amino acids. With 4 bases removed from V and 5 bases from J, the gap between germline ends came to 7 bases. The CDR3 DNA reads as TGTGCCAGCAGTTCTAGGGGAGATACGCAGTATTTT. It translates to CASSSRGDTQYF.

The chain recombines TRBV29-1 with TRBJ2-7; 7 bases are shared with TRBD1. Germline assignment: CDR1 SQVTM and CDR2 ANQGSEA. Trimming took 1 base from V and 5 from J; bases not matched to a gene: 11. The CDR3 extends over 15 amino acids. The CDR3 DNA is TGCAGCGTTGAAGCCGACGAGGCAGGGGGTAACGAGCAGTACTTC. It specifies CSVEADEAGGNEQYF.

The rearrangement uses TRBV4-1 and TRBJ2-5; D is unresolved. The J call may be mistaken, given a closer DNA end match to TRBJ2-7. This CDR3 has 13 residues. Germline CDR1 MGHRA, CDR2 YSYEKL. In DNA form, the CDR3 reads TGCGCCAGCAGCCAAGATTACAGCTACGAGCAGTACTTC. It codes for CASSQDYSYEQYF.

This sequence joins TRBV19 and TRBJ1-1; possibly TRBD1 for D (6 bases). Germline-derived CDR1 and CDR2 are LNHDA and SQIVND (reference sequence). Trimming pared 3 bases from V and 11 bases from J, leaving 16 bases between. The CDR3 consists of 13 residues. CDR3 region: CASSMLAFRGAFF. The CDR3 DNA follows: TGTGCCAGTAGTATGCTGGCGTTCAGGGGTGCTTTCTTT.

This rearrangement joins TRBV7-9 to TRBJ1-1, with 10 bases lining up with TRBD1. Germline CDR1 reads SEHNR; CDR2 reads FQNEAQ (reference sequence). Trimming took 5 bases from V and 1 from J; bases not matched to a gene: 10. CDR3 length equals 17 residues. Here the CDR3 DNA reads TGTGCCAGCAGCGCCCCCCCCCGGGACAGGGGGAACACTGAAGCTTTCTTT. This sequence encodes CASSAPPRDRGNTEAFF.

V is TRBV28 and J is TRBJ2-1; D remains ambiguous. CDR3 length: 10 amino acids. Germline CDR1 and CDR2: MDHEN and SYDVKM. V was cut by 5 bases and J by 9 bases, with 5 bases left in between. In DNA form, the CDR3 reads TGTGCCAGCAGTGTTCGTGAGCAGTTCTTC. It encodes CASSVREQFF.

This chain connects TRBV30 to TRBJ2-7; tentative D call: TRBD1 (6 bases). The CDR3 has 11 amino acids. Trimming shortened V by 8 bases and J by 5 bases, and 13 bases separated the two germline ends. Germline CDR1 GTSNPN, CDR2 SVGIG (reference sequence). The CDR3 sequence is CAQGHNNEQYF. The CDR3 nucleotides read TGTGCCCAGGGACACAACAACGAGCAGTACTTC.

V and J are TRBV6-1 and TRBJ2-2, with TRBD1 matching over 8 bases. Germline CDR1 MNHNS, CDR2 SASEGT. CDR3 length: 15 residues. V shed 5 bases and J 4 bases; nucleotides not matched to a gene: 6. In nucleotides, the CDR3 is TGTGCCAGCAGTCTCCGGGACAGGACCACCGGGGAGCTGTTTTTT. As protein: CASSLRDRTTGELFF.

V gene TRBV7-9 combines with J gene TRBJ2-7; no clear D gene. Between the trimmed V and J ends, which lost 0 bases and 0 bases, there was a span of 3 bases. CDR3 length: 13 residues. Germline V CDR1 and CDR2: SEHNR, FQNEAQ (reference sequence). The CDR3 region has the DNA TGTGCCAGCAGCTTAGCCCTCTCCTACGAGCAGTACTTC. This gives the protein CASSLALSYEQYF.

This chain joins TRBV19 and TRBJ2-6, with D maybe TRBD2 (5 bases). The V and J ends lost 8 bases and 4 bases respectively, with 18 bases between them. Germline loops: CDR1 LNHDA, CDR2 SQIVND (reference sequence). CDR3 length: 16 residues. The CDR3 bases are TGTGCCAGTTCAAGTCGAGCCTCGGGGGGGGCCAACGTCCTGACTTTC. It specifies CASSSRASGGANVLTF.

The chain employs TRBV10-2 and TRBJ2-7; 7 nucleotides match TRBD1. V lost 6 bases to trimming and J lost 6 bases; unmatched junction nucleotides: 8. The V gene's germline CDR1 is WSHSY and CDR2 SAAADI. CDR3 length: 13 residues. The CDR3 DNA reads TGCGCCAGCAGCCGTACAGGGGTCCCCGAGCAGTACTTC. Translating it yields CASSRTGVPEQYF.

In regard to this clone: The junction does not match germline at one end; this may be a read error. This sequence joins TRBV5-1 and TRBJ1-1; 7 positions match TRBD1. The CDR3 length is 13 residues. Per the germline V gene, CDR1 is SGHRS and CDR2 is YFSETQ. The CDR3 reads CASSLQGGTEDFF. As DNA, the CDR3 is TGCGCCAGCAGCTTGCAAGGGGGCACTGAAGATTTCTTT.

V usage is TRBV9 and J usage is TRBJ2-1; 10 nucleotides align to TRBD2. This CDR3 has 15 amino acids. Trimming took 4 bases from V and 5 from J; bases not matched to a gene: 6. The germline V gene encodes CDR1 SGDLS and CDR2 YYNGEE. CDR3 in DNA: TGTGCCAGCAGCATCACTAGCGGGGACGACAATGAGCAGTTCTTC. Amino acids: CASSITSGDDNEQFF.

Turning to this clone: Sequence at one end of the junction differs from germline and may be a read error. This sequence joins TRBV7-7 and TRBJ2-7; 11 bases map to TRBD1. In germline, CDR1 is SSHAT, CDR2 FNYEAQ (reference sequence). CDR3 length: 14 amino acids. CDR3 in amino acids: CASSPGQGAYEQYF. The CDR3, as DNA: TGTGCTAGCAGCCCGGGACAGGGGGCCTACGAGCAGTACTTC.

The rearrangement joins TRBV28 to TRBJ2-3; D may be TRBD1 (5 bases). V lost 4 bases to trimming and J lost 0 bases, with 8 bases between them. Germline assignment: CDR1 MDHEN and CDR2 SYDVKM. This CDR3 has 14 amino acids. This CDR3 is CASSSQGSTDTQYF. Written as DNA, the CDR3 is TGTGCCAGCAGTTCTCAGGGCAGCACAGATACGCAGTATTTT. The full variable domain, in which reference TRBV28 and TRBJ2-3 provide the parts outside the CDR3, is DVKVTQSSRYLVKRTGEKVFLECVQDMDHENMFWYRQDPGLGLRLIYFSYDVKMKEKGDIPEGYSVSREKKERFSLILESASTNQTSMYLCASSSQGSTDTQYFGPGTRLTVL.

The gene calls are TRBV28 and TRBJ2-3; 7 bases align to TRBD2. J gave up 0 bases and V 5 bases, and 14 bases lay outside the gene matches. The germline CDR1 and CDR2 sequences are MDHEN and SYDVKM. The CDR3 consists of 18 residues. For the CDR3, the DNA is TGTGCCAGCAGTCCCGGTGGGGGGGGGACTTCTAGCACAGATACGCAGTATTTT. It yields the protein CASSPGGGGTSSTDTQYF.

This chain links TRBV5-1 with TRBJ1-6; no definite D call. In germline, CDR1 is SGHRS, CDR2 YFSETQ. Trimming stripped 4 bases from V and 0 bases from J, with 14 bases between. The CDR3 totals 17 residues. DNA of the CDR3: TGCGCCAGCAGCCAGGCCCCTCCGAGCTCCTATAATTCACCCCTCCACTTT. It yields the protein CASSQAPPSSYNSPLHF.

This sequence joins TRBV5-1 and TRBJ2-6; 7 positions agree with TRBD1. The V and J ends lost 3 bases and 2 bases, in that order; junction bases with no gene match: 5. Germline CDR1 reads SGHRS; CDR2 reads YFSETQ. The CDR3 consists of 16 residues. This CDR3 is CASSSDRSAGANVLTF. In DNA form, the CDR3 reads TGCGCCAGCAGCTCGGACAGGAGTGCTGGGGCCAACGTCCTGACTTTC.

The chain couples TRBV27 to TRBJ1-1, with 10 nucleotides matching TRBD1. From germline, CDR1 is MNHEY and CDR2 SMNVEV (reference sequence). V lost 2 bases to trimming and J lost 0 bases; unmatched junction nucleotides: 0. The CDR3 sequence is 15 residues long. The CDR3 loop is CASSLGTGVNTEAFF. The CDR3 DNA reads TGTGCCAGCAGTTTAGGGACAGGGGTGAACACTGAAGCTTTCTTT.

The chain links TRBV9 to TRBJ1-4; possible D gene TRBD1, 5 bases. Germline V gene data show CDR1 as SGDLS and CDR2 as YYNGEE. Trimming took 0 bases from V and 8 from J, leaving 11 bases between them. The CDR3 runs 14 residues. The chain's CDR3 is CASSVEGQGEKLFF. CDR3 DNA sequence: TGTGCCAGCAGCGTAGAAGGGCAGGGCGAAAAACTGTTTTTT.

A remark on this clone: The junction shows a germline mismatch at one end, possibly a read error. At the DNA level, this CDR3 is encoded by other sequences in the same sample as well. This chain joins TRBV2 and TRBJ1-6, with 9 bases lining up with TRBD1. The germline V gene has CDR1 SNHLY and CDR2 FYNNEI. This CDR3 region has 15 residues. CDR3 coding DNA: TGTGCCAGCAGTGAGAGGGGACAGGGAAAAAGAACCCTACACTTT. Its protein product is CASSERGQGKRTLHF.

This chain links TRBV2 with TRBJ1-4, with D hard to call. The CDR3 is made up of 14 amino acids. Per the germline V gene, CDR1 is SNHLY and CDR2 is FYNNEI. V was shortened by 7 bases and J by 0 bases, with 9 bases between the two germline ends. The CDR3 region is CASTAGTTNEKLFF. CDR3 nucleotides: TGTGCCAGCACTGCCGGGACAACTAATGAAAAACTGTTTTTT.

The chain combines TRBV28 with TRBJ1-2; tentative D call: TRBD1 (5 bases). The CDR3 has 15 residues. The V gene's germline CDR1 is MDHEN and CDR2 SYDVKM. V shed 2 bases and J shed 7 bases, with 17 bases lying between them. The CDR3 region has the DNA TGTGCCAGCAGTTTAGGACCCCCGACGGGGGGTGGCTACACCTTC. Translating it yields CASSLGPPTGGGYTF.

The chain joins TRBV5-5 to TRBJ2-7; unclear D gene. Germline V gene data show CDR1 as SGHKS and CDR2 as YYEKEE (reference sequence). V dropped 0 bases and J dropped 1 base, with 11 bases sitting between them. The CDR3 is 15 residues long. The CDR3 region is CASSLGQVFSYEQYF. As DNA, the CDR3 is TGTGCCAGCAGCTTGGGGCAGGTATTTTCCTACGAGCAGTACTTC.

The chain combines TRBV10-3 with TRBJ1-3; TRBD1 might be the D (5 bases). CDR1 and CDR2 from the germline V gene are ENHRY and SYGVKD. Trimming stripped 3 bases from V and 3 bases from J, with 12 bases between. The length of the CDR3 is 15 residues. CDR3 coding DNA: TGTGCCATCAGTGAAACAGGCCGGCGTGGAAACACCATATATTTT. Protein sequence: CAISETGRRGNTIYF.

The chain recombines TRBV19 with TRBJ1-4; a weak D match, TRBD1 (5 bases). Germline CDR1 is LNHDA and CDR2 is SQIVND (reference sequence). The CDR3 is 14 amino acids. Trimming cost V 8 bases and J 3 bases, with 13 bases left between them. DNA for the CDR3: TGTGCCAGTGGGGGAGGGGATGCTAATGAAAAACTGTTTTTT. Its protein product is CASGGGDANEKLFF.